This T cell receptor beta chain is drawn from a study of T cell responses to AZD1222 COVID-19 vaccine. Study-level background: Second-dose intervals near 4 or 12 weeks were combined.

Clones were sequenced by immunoSEQ multiplex PCR, and TCRdb holds only the in-frame ones, with some missing. The table includes 65,000 to 75,000 clones, around four fifths detected once. Trimming left V 6 bases short and J 2 bases short, with 9 bases between. From germline, CDR1 is GTSNPN and CDR2 SVGIG (reference sequence). The CDR3 is 12 amino acids. This specimen was peripheral blood, taken on day 0 of AZD1222 vaccination. The rearrangement joins TRBV30 to TRBJ2-3; D unclear. This TCR was sampled from an adult in good health. This CDR3 is CACGSYTDTQYF. CDR3 DNA sequence: TGTGCCTGTGGCAGCTACACAGATACGCAGTATTTT.